The 11 T cell receptor beta chains reported below all come from one sample, sequenced in a study of T cell changes during pregnancy in multiple sclerosis. TCRdb's table, derived via immunoSEQ multiplex PCR, lists solely in-frame clones and lacks some. The data show around 70,000 clones, about 89% seen once. Sequences were derived from peripheral blood, sampled in the second trimester of pregnancy. Receptor source: a female donor with multiple sclerosis, enrolled in a pregnancy study.

The chain links TRBV4-3 to TRBJ2-7; D may be TRBD2 (6 bases). The CDR3 sequence is 19 residues long. The V end lost 4 bases, the J end lost 2 bases, and 27 bases lay between the germline ends. CDR1 and CDR2 (germline): LGHNA, YSLEER. CDR3 in DNA: TGCGCCAGCAGCCGTAACCTCCAAATAGGGGACTCATCTCCCTACGAGCAGTACTTC. This encodes CASSRNLQIGDSSPYEQYF.

This clone was observed a handful of times. The chain uses TRBV11-2 and TRBJ2-5; 8 nucleotides align to TRBD1. V lost 5 bases to trimming and J lost 5 bases; unmatched junction nucleotides: 4. Germline CDR1 SGHAT, CDR2 FQNNGV. This CDR3 is 13 amino acids long. The CDR3 bases are TGTGCCAGCAGCCAAGACAGGGGCGAGACCCAGTACTTC. It yields the protein CASSQDRGETQYF.

DNA for the CDR3: TGTGCCAGCAGCTTAATAGGGGTTGATGGCTACACCTTC. It encodes CASSLIGVDGYTF. The chain recombines TRBV7-2 with TRBJ1-2, with D perhaps matching TRBD1 (5 bases). V lost 2 bases, J lost 6 bases, and 10 bases lay in between. The CDR3 contains 13 residues. The germline V gene encodes CDR1 SGHTA and CDR2 FQGNSA.

The chain uses TRBV10-3 and TRBJ1-2; D call uncertain. The CDR3 is 12 amino acids. The germline V gene has CDR1 ENHRY and CDR2 SYGVKD. Trimming shortened V by 8 bases and J by 7 bases, and 14 bases separated the two germline ends. The CDR3 region has the DNA TGTGCCATCGCAGGCAAGGTGGGTGGCTACACCTTC. Its protein is CAIAGKVGGYTF.

The chain has TRBV5-1 and TRBJ2-5; 9 bases agree with TRBD1. The J call may be wrong; the DNA end is better matched by TRBJ2-7. The CDR3 loop spans 14 amino acids. Germline assignment: CDR1 SGHRS and CDR2 YFSETQ. This CDR3 reads CASSPGQGWDEQYF. CDR3 DNA: TGCGCCAGCAGTCCTGGACAGGGGTGGGACGAGCAGTACTTC.

The chain carries TRBV5-1 and TRBJ1-2; the match to TRBD1 covers 8 bases. The V and J ends lost 4 bases and 10 bases, in that order; junction bases with no gene match: 9. This CDR3 has 13 residues. Germline V lookup: CDR1 SGHRS, CDR2 YFSETQ. CDR3 in amino acids: CASSPAGQGVYTF. CDR3 DNA sequence: TGCGCCAGCAGCCCTGCTGGACAGGGTGTCTACACCTTC.

In DNA, the CDR3 is TGTGCCAGTAGTCTGACAGGGAGTGGTGAAGCTTTCTTT. Translating it yields CASSLTGSGEAFF. V is TRBV19 and J is TRBJ1-1; TRBD1 matches at 7 bases. The CDR3 spans 13 residues. Germline trimming cut 5 bases from V and 7 bases from J; bases unmatched to any gene: 7. The germline V gene encodes CDR1 LNHDA and CDR2 SQIVND (reference sequence).

The chain joins TRBV7-8 to TRBJ1-2; 10 bases agree with TRBD1. This CDR3 comprises 16 residues. The J segment lost 1 base and the V segment lost 3 bases, leaving 5 bases of the junction unmatched. In germline, CDR1 is SGHVS, CDR2 FQNEAQ. CDR3 sequence (DNA): TGTGCCAGCAGCTTGACAGGGGGCTTTGGTAACTATGGCTACACCTTC. It encodes CASSLTGGFGNYGYTF.

V and J are TRBV9 and TRBJ2-1, with TRBD2 matching over 7 bases. From germline, CDR1 is SGDLS and CDR2 YYNGEE. The trim removed 0 bases at V and 12 bases at J, leaving 3 bases unmatched. The CDR3 is 12 residues long. CDR3 in amino acids: CASSVVGGGQFF. The CDR3 coding sequence is TGTGCCAGCAGCGTAGTTGGGGGGGGGCAGTTCTTC.

The chain combines TRBV6-5 with TRBJ1-2; D might be TRBD1 (6 bases). Germline loops: CDR1 MNHEY, CDR2 SVGAGI. Trimming pared 6 bases from V and 8 bases from J, leaving 22 bases between. The CDR3 is made up of 15 amino acids. The CDR3 sequence: CASRPKGDTLWGYTF. CDR3 DNA: TGTGCCAGCAGGCCGAAGGGGGATACCCTTTGGGGCTACACCTTC.

The count of this clone is one. This chain connects TRBV7-6 to TRBJ1-4; D is perhaps TRBD1 (5 bases). The CDR3 totals 14 residues. Germline CDR1 SGHVS, CDR2 FNYEAQ. The V gene lost 5 bases and the J gene lost 11 bases, with 18 bases spanning the gap. CDR3 nucleotides: TGTGCCAGCAGCCCCGTGAGGGAGGGGAGTAAACTGTTTTTT. Translating gives CASSPVREGSKLFF.